This TCR beta chain derives from a study of CD8 T cells in ankylosing spondylitis. TCRdb ran MiXCR on the 5' RACE reads and lists one entry per CDR3 protein. The sample lists 400,000 or so distinct CDR3 sequences; roughly 26% were seen once. General study results and limits: CD8+ disease-linked clones were present at relatively low frequencies in blood. Blood from ankylosing spondylitis patients appeared to carry a characteristic eight-variant TCR beta motif.

The sample holds a few counts of this clonotype. Antigen specificity is unknown. Trimming shortened V by 1 base and J by 0 bases, and 10 bases separated the two germline ends. The CDR3 length is 15 residues. Germline values: CDR1 LGHDT, CDR2 YNNKEL (reference sequence). The specimen sequenced was blood, either unsorted or a sorted T cell fraction (not recorded which). The sequence was collected from a male donor with ankylosing spondylitis. This rearrangement joins TRBV3-1 to TRBJ2-7, with D hard to call. The CDR3, as DNA: TGTGCCAGCAGCCAAGGGGCGGAGAGCTCCTACGAGCAGTACTTC. Protein sequence: CASSQGAESSYEQYF.